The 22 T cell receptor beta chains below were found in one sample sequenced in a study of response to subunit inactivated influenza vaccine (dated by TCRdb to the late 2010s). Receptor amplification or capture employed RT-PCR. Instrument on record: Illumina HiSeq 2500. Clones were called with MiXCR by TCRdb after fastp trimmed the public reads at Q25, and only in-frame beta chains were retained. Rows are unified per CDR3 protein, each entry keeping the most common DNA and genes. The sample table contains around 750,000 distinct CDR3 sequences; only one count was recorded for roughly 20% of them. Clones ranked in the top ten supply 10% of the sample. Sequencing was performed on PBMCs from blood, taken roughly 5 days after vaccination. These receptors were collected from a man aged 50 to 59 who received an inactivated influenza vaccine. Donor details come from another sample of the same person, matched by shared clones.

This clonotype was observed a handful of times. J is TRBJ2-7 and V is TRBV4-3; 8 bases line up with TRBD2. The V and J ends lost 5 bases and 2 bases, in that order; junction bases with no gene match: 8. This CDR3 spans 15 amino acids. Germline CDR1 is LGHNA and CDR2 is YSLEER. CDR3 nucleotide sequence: TGCGCCAGCAGCTATAACAGCGGGAGCGCCTACGAGCAGTACTTC. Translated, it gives CASSYNSGSAYEQYF.

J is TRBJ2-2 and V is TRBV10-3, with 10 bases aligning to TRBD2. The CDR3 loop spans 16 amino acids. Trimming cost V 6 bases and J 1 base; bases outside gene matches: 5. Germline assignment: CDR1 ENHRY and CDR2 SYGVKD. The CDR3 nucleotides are TGTGCCATCAGCAAAACTAGCGGGAAGAACACCGGGGAGCTGTTTTTT. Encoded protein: CAISKTSGKNTGELFF.

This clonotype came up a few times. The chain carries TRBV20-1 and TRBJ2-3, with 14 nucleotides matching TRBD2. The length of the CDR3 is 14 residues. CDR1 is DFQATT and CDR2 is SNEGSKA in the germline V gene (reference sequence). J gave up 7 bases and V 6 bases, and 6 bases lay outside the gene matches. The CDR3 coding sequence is TGCAGTGCCCGTGGGACTAGCGGGAGTTATACGCAGTATTTT. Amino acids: CSARGTSGSYTQYF.

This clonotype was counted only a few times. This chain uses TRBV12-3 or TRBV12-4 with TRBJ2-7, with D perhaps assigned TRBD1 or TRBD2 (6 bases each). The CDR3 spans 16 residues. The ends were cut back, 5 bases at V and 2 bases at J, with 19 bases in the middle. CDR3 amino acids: CASSPRGLRGAYEQYF. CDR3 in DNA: TGTGCCAGCAGTCCCCGGGGACTGAGGGGGGCCTACGAGCAGTACTTC.

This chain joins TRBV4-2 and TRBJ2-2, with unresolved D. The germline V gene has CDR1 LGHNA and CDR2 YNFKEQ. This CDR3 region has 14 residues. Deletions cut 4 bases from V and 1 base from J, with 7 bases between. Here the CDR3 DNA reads TGTGCCAGCAGCCTCTTTAGGAACACCGGGGAGCTGTTTTTT. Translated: CASSLFRNTGELFF.

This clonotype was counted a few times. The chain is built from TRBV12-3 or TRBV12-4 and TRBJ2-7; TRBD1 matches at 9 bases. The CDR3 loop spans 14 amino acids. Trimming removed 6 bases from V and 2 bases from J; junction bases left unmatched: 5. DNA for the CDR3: TGTGCCAGCAGGGGACAGGGAGGTCCCTACGAGCAGTACTTC. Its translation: CASRGQGGPYEQYF.

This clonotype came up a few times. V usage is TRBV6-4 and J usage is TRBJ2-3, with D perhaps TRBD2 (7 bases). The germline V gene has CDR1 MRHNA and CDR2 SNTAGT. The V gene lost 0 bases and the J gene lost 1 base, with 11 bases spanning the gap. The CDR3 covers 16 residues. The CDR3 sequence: CASSDSGGAGTDTQYF. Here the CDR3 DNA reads TGTGCCAGCAGTGACTCGGGGGGGGCTGGCACAGATACGCAGTATTTT.

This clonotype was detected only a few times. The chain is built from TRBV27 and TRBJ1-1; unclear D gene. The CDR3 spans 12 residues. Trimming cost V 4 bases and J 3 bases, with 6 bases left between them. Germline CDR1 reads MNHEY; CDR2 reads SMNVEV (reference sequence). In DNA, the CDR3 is TGTGCCAGCAGTTCAGGCCACACTGAAGCTTTCTTT. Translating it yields CASSSGHTEAFF.

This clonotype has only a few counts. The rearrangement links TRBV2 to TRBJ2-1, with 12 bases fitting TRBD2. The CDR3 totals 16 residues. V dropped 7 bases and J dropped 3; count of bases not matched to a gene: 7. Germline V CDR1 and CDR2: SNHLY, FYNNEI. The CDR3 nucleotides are TGTGCCAGCATCTACGGGACTAGCGGGTACTACAATGAGCAGTTCTTC. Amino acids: CASIYGTSGYYNEQFF. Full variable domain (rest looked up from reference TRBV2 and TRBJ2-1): EPEVTQTPSHQVTQMGQEVILRCVPISNHLYFYWYRQILGQKVEFLVSFYNNEISEKSEIFDDQFSVERPDGSNFTLKIRSTKLEDSAMYFCASIYGTSGYYNEQFFGPGTRLTVL.

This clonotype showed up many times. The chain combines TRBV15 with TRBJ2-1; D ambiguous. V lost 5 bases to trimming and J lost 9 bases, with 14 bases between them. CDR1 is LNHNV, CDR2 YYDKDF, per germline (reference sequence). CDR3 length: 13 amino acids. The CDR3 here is CATSVMRGFEQFF. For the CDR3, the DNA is TGTGCCACCAGCGTCATGAGAGGTTTTGAGCAGTTCTTC.

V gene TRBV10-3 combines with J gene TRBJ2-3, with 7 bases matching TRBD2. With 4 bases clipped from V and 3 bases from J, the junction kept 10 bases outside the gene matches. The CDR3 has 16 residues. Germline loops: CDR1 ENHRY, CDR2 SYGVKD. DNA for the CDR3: TGTGCCATCAGTGGCAACGGGGCGGGGGAAACAGATACGCAGTATTTT. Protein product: CAISGNGAGETDTQYF.

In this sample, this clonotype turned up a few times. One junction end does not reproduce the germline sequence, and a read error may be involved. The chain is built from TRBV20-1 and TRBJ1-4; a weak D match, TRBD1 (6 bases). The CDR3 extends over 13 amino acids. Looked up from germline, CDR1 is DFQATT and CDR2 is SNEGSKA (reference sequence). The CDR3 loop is CSARGRGNEKLFF. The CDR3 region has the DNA TGCAGTGCCAGAGGGAGGGGGAACGAAAAACTGTTTTTT.

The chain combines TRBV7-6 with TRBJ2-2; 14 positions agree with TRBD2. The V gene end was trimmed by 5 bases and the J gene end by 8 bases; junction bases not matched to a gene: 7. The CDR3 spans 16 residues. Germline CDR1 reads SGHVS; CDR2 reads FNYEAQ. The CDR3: CASSQGTSGRLGELFF. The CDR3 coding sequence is TGTGCCAGCAGCCAGGGGACTAGCGGGAGATTAGGGGAGCTGTTTTTT.

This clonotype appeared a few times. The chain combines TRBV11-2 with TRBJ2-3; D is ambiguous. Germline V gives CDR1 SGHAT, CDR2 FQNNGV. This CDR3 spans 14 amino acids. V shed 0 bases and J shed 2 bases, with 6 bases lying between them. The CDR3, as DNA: TGTGCCAGCAGCTTAGATAGTCCCACAGATACGCAGTATTTT. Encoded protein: CASSLDSPTDTQYF.

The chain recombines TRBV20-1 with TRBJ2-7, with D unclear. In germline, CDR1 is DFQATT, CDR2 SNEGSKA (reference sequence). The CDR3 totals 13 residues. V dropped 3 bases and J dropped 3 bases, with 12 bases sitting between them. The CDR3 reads CSARVFQHYEQYF. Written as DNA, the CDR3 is TGCAGTGCTAGGGTTTTCCAACACTACGAGCAGTACTTC.

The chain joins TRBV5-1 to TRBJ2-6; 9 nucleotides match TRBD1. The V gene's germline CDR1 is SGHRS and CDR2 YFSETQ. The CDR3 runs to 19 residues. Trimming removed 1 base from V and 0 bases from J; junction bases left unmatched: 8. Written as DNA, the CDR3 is TGCGCCAGCAGCTTGTCGGACAGGGGCCTCGGCTCTGGGGCCAACGTCCTGACTTTC. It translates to CASSLSDRGLGSGANVLTF.

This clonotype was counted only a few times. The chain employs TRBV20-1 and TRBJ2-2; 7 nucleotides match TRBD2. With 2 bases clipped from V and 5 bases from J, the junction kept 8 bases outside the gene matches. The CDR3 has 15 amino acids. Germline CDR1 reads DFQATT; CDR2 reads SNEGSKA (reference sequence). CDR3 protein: CSARRDGGGTGELFF. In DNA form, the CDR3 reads TGCAGTGCTAGACGGGACGGCGGGGGAACCGGGGAGCTGTTTTTT.

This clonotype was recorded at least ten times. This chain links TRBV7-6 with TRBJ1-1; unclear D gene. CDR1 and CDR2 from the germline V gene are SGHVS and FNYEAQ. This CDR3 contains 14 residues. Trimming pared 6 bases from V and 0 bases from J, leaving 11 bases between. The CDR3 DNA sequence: TGTGCCAGCAGTCACCGCGGGATGAACACTGAAGCTTTCTTT. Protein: CASSHRGMNTEAFF.

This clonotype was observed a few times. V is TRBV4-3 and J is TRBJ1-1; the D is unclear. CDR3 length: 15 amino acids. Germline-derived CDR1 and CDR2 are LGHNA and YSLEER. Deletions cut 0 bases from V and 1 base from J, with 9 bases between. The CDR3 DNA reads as TGCGCCAGCAGCCAAGATGTGCAACCGAACACTGAAGCTTTCTTT. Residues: CASSQDVQPNTEAFF.

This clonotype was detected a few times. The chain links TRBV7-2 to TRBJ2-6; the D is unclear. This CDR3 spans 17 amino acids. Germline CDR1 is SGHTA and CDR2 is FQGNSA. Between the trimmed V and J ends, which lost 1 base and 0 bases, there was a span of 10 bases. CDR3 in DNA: TGTGCCAGCAGCTTAGTGTTCGGCCCCTCTGGGGCCAACGTCCTGACTTTC. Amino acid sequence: CASSLVFGPSGANVLTF.

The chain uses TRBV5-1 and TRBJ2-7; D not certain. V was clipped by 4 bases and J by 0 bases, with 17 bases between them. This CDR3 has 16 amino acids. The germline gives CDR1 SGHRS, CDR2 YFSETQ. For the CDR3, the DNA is TGCGCCAGCAGCCCGCTAATAGCCGGTGCCTCCTACGAGCAGTACTTC. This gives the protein CASSPLIAGASYEQYF.

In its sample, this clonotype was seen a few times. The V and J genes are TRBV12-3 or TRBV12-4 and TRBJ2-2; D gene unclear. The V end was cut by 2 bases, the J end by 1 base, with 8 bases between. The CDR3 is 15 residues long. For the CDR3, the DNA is TGTGCCAGCAGTTTACTGGGGTGGAACACCGGGGAGCTGTTTTTT. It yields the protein CASSLLGWNTGELFF.